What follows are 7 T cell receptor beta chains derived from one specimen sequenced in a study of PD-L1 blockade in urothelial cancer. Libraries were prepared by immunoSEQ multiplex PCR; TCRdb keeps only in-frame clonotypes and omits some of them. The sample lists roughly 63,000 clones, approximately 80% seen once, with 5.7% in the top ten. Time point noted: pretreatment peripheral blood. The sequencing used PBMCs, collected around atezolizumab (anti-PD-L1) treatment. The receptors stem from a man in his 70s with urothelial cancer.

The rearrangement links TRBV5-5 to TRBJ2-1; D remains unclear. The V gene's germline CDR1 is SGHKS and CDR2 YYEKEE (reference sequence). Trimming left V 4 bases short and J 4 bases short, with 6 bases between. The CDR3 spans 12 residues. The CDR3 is CASSVLYNEQFF. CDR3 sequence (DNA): TGTGCCAGCAGCGTCCTTTACAATGAGCAGTTCTTC.

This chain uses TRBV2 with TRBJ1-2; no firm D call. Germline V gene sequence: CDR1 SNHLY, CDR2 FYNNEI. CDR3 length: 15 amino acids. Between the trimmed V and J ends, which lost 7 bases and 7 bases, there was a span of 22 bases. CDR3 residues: CASTPLAPGTIGYTF. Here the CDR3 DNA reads TGTGCCAGCACCCCCCTCGCCCCGGGAACCATTGGCTACACCTTC.

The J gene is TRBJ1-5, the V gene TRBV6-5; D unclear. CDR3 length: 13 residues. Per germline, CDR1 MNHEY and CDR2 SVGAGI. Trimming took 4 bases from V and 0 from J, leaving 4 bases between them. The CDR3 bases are TGTGCCAGCAGTTTAGATAGCAATCAGCCCCAGCATTTT. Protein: CASSLDSNQPQHF.

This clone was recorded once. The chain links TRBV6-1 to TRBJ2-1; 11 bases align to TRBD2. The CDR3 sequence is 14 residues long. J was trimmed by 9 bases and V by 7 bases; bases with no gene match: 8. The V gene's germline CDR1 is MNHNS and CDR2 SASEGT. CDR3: CASTRLAGGSEQFF. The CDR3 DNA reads TGTGCCAGCACCCGTCTAGCGGGGGGTAGTGAGCAGTTCTTC.

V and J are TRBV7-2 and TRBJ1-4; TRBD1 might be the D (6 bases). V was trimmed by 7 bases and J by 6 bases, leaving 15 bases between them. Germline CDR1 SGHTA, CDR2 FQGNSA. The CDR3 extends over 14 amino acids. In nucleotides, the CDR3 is TGTGCCAGCACCCCCGACAGGAATTATGAAAAACTGTTTTTT. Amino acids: CASTPDRNYEKLFF.

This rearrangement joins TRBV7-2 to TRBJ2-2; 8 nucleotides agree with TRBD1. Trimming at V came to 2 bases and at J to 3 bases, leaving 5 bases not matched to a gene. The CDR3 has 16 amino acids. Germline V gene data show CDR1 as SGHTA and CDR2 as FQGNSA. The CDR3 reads CASSLRRGQDTGELFF. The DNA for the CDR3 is TGTGCCAGCAGCTTACGCAGGGGGCAGGACACCGGGGAGCTGTTTTTT.

The CDR3 DNA sequence: TGTGCCAGCAGTGAACGGGACAGGGGGCAAGATACGCAGTATTTT. As protein: CASSERDRGQDTQYF. This chain uses TRBV25-1 with TRBJ2-3; 12 nucleotides line up with TRBD1. CDR1 and CDR2 from the germline V gene are MGHDK and SYGVNS. There are 15 residues in the CDR3. The V segment lost 2 bases and the J segment 5 bases; nucleotides outside the gene matches: 2.